These 6 T cell receptor beta chains originate from one sample sequenced in a study of PD-1 blockade in classical Hodgkin lymphoma. Measured with immunoSEQ multiplex PCR; TCRdb has only the in-frame clones, and not every one. The profile shows about 25,000 clones, roughly 80% of them singletons. Time point specified: cycle 4 day 1 (C4D1), after about 6 weeks of nivolumab. Each and every patient relapsed after autologous stem cell transplantation, and patients got differing brentuximab vedotin exposure. By magnetic negative selection, CD4+ T cells were purified from thawed PBMCs. The sample was CD4+ T cells from blood, taken before the fourth cycle of nivolumab. The receptor source for this set is a human donor with classical Hodgkin lymphoma.

J is TRBJ2-2 and V is TRBV5-6; maybe TRBD1 (5 bases). CDR3 length: 15 amino acids. Trimming took off 0 bases at V and 1 base at J, with 7 bases between the two ends. Germline CDR1 reads SGHDT; CDR2 reads YYEEEE. The DNA for the CDR3 is TGTGCCAGCAGCTTGGCCAGGGAGAACACCGGGGAGCTGTTTTTT. It yields the protein CASSLARENTGELFF. The full variable domain, rest sourced from reference TRBV5-6 and TRBJ2-2, is DAGVTQSPTHLIKTRGQQVTLRCSPKSGHDTVSWYQQALGQGPQFIFQYYEEEERQRGNFPDRFSGHQFPNYSSELNVNALLLGDSALYLCASSLARENTGELFFGEGSRLTVL.

The chain couples TRBV7-2 to TRBJ2-1; 9 bases line up with TRBD2. Germline CDR1 is SGHTA and CDR2 is FQGNSA. The length of the CDR3 is 16 residues. V was pared by 5 bases and J by 8 bases, with 13 bases of the junction left unmatched. For the CDR3, the DNA is TGTGCCAGCAGCGGCCGAGCGGGGGGCCCATTCGATGAGCAGTTCTTC. Protein product: CASSGRAGGPFDEQFF.

V and J are TRBV7-9 and TRBJ2-7; the D is unclear. V lost 5 bases and J 5 bases, leaving 10 bases between the germline ends. Per the germline V gene, CDR1 is SEHNR and CDR2 is FQNEAQ (reference sequence). CDR3 length: 12 residues. DNA of the CDR3: TGTGCCAGCAGCCCGCTGACGGACGAGCAGTACTTC. Residues: CASSPLTDEQYF. Complete variable domain (other parts from reference TRBV7-9 and TRBJ2-7): DTGVSQNPRHKITKRGQNVTFRCDPISEHNRLYWYRQTLGQGPEFLTYFQNEAQLEKSRLLSDRFSAERPKGSFSTLEIQRTEQGDSAMYLCASSPLTDEQYFGPGTRLTVT.

The chain employs TRBV19 and TRBJ1-1, with D hard to call. The germline V and J ends were trimmed by 3 bases and 0 bases, with 8 bases remaining between them. The germline CDR1 and CDR2 sequences are LNHDA and SQIVND (reference sequence). The CDR3 loop spans 14 amino acids. The CDR3 here is CASSIPGMNTEAFF. The CDR3 DNA reads TGTGCCAGTAGTATCCCCGGGATGAACACTGAAGCTTTCTTT.

The chain combines TRBV2 with TRBJ1-2, with D unresolved. The CDR3 totals 13 residues. The germline gives CDR1 SNHLY, CDR2 FYNNEI. Trimming took off 3 bases at V and 4 bases at J, with 9 bases between the two ends. The CDR3 sequence is CASSELAIYGYTF. DNA for the CDR3: TGTGCCAGCAGTGAGCTGGCCATCTATGGCTACACCTTC. The complete variable domain, with remaining parts taken from reference TRBV2 and TRBJ1-2, reads EPEVTQTPSHQVTQMGQEVILRCVPISNHLYFYWYRQILGQKVEFLVSFYNNEISEKSEIFDDQFSVERPDGSNFTLKIRSTKLEDSAMYFCASSELAIYGYTFGSGTRLTVV.

The chain links TRBV6-4 to TRBJ2-5; D uncertain. V was pared by 4 bases and J by 7 bases, with 10 bases between. The length of the CDR3 is 12 residues. The germline CDR1 and CDR2 sequences are MRHNA and SNTAGT. The CDR3 loop reads CASSAGSGTQYF. The CDR3 region has the DNA TGTGCCAGCAGTGCCGGGTCCGGGACCCAGTACTTC.